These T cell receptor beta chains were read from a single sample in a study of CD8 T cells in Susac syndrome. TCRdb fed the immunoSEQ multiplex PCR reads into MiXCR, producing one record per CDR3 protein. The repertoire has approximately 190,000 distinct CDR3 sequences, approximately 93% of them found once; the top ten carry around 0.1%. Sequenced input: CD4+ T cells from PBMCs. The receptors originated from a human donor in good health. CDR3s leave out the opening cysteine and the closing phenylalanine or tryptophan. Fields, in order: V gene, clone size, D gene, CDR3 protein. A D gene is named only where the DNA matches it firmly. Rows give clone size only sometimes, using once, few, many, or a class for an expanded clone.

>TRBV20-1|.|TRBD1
SARSQGQAPEAF
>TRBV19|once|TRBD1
ASSMVQGASSNQPQH
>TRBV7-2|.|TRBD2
ASSQTSRKNIQY
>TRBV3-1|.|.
ASSQGEVGNSPLH
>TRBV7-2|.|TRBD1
ASSLAVGQGGGTEAF
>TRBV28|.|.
ASSLGLTGELF
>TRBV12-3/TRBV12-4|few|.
ASSFLGANVLT
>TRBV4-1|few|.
ASSQDRGRATNEKLF
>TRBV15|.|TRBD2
ATSRDRTSGGADTQY
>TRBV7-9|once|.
ASSLDSWGQF
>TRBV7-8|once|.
ASSPSRVGLSTDTQY
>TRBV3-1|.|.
ASSQVGGANYEQY
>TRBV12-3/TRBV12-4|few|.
ASSFGGTDTQY
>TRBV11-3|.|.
ASSLNFGNTGELF
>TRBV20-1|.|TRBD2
SARGGRLAGGFSYEQY
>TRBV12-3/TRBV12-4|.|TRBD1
ASSSGQGGETQY
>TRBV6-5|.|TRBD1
ASRLQGTYEQY
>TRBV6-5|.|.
ATSYSRNSPLH
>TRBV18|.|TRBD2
TSSRKGGQEQY
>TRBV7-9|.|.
ASSLGDRLQETQY
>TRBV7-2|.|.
ASSLRGRDGYT
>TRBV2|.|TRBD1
ASRETGLNYEQY
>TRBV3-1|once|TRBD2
ASSQDLRPAGGQDTQY
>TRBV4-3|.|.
ASSLTPTGTGELF